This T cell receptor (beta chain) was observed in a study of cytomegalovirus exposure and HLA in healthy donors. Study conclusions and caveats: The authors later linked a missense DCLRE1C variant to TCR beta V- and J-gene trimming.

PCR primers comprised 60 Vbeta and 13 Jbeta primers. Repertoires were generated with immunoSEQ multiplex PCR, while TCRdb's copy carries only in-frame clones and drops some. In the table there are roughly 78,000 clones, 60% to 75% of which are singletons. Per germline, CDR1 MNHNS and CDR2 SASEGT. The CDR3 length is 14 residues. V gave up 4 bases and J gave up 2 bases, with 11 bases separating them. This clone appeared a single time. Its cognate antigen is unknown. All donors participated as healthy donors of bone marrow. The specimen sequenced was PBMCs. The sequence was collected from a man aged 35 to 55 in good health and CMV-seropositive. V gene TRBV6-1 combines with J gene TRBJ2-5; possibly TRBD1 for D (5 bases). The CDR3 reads CASSGQKTQETQYF. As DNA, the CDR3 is TGTGCCAGCAGTGGACAGAAGACTCAAGAGACCCAGTACTTC.